These 28 T cell receptor beta chains came from one sample sequenced in a study of blood T cell repertoires in COVID-19. Profiling relied on immunoSEQ multiplex PCR, and the TCRdb table lists in-frame clones only, not all of them. The sample comprises over 100,000 clones, around 88% of which are singletons, and around 4.5% rests with the top ten. The sample taken for sequencing was peripheral blood. Receptor source: a man aged 60 to 75 with COVID-19, enrolled during active disease.

V usage is TRBV27 and J usage is TRBJ2-2, with D tentatively TRBD2 (5 bases). Deletions cut 6 bases from V and 2 bases from J, with 13 bases between. Germline V gene lookup returns CDR1 MNHEY and CDR2 SMNVEV (reference sequence). The CDR3 runs 15 residues. CDR3: CASSRLLINTGELFF. The CDR3 bases are TGTGCCAGCAGCCGACTACTAATAAACACCGGGGAGCTGTTTTTT.

This clone was counted once. The CDR3 loop reads CASSSIRTGLNYGYTF. Here the CDR3 DNA reads TGTGCCAGCAGCTCAATCCGGACAGGTCTTAACTATGGCTACACCTTC. The chain uses TRBV27 and TRBJ1-2; 7 bases align to TRBD1. J gave up 1 base and V 6 bases, and 11 bases lay outside the gene matches. Germline CDR1 MNHEY, CDR2 SMNVEV (reference sequence). The CDR3 loop spans 16 amino acids.

This clone occurred once. This chain joins TRBV7-3 and TRBJ2-4, with D perhaps matching TRBD1 (6 bases). The V gene's germline CDR1 is SGHTA and CDR2 FQGTGA. The germline V and J ends were trimmed by 2 bases and 7 bases, with 18 bases remaining between them. This CDR3 comprises 16 residues. The CDR3 is CASSLGPQTGGNIQYF. The DNA for the CDR3 is TGTGCCAGCAGCTTAGGGCCCCAGACTGGGGGCAACATTCAGTACTTC. Supplemented by reference TRBV7-3 and TRBJ2-4, the full variable domain reads GAGVSQTPSNKVTEKGKYVELRCDPISGHTALYWYRQSLGQGPEFLIYFQGTGAADDSGLPNDRFFAVRPEGSVSTLKIQRTERGDSAVYLCASSLGPQTGGNIQYFGAGTRLSVL.

The chain combines TRBV7-3 with TRBJ2-7; 10 bases are a match to TRBD1. Per the germline V gene, CDR1 is SGHTA and CDR2 is FQGTGA. Unmatched junction bases numbered 3, after V lost 1 base and J lost 3 bases. The CDR3 has 15 residues. The CDR3 spells CASSLRQGANYEQYF. CDR3 DNA sequence: TGTGCCAGCAGCTTAAGACAGGGGGCTAACTACGAGCAGTACTTC. Filled out from reference TRBV7-3 and TRBJ2-7, the complete variable domain reads GAGVSQTPSNKVTEKGKYVELRCDPISGHTALYWYRQSLGQGPEFLIYFQGTGAADDSGLPNDRFFAVRPEGSVSTLKIQRTERGDSAVYLCASSLRQGANYEQYFGPGTRLTVT.

The J gene is TRBJ1-1, the V gene TRBV6-5; the D gene is possibly TRBD1 (5 bases). Germline values: CDR1 MNHEY, CDR2 SVGAGI. V shed 3 bases and J shed 4 bases, with 12 bases lying between them. The length of the CDR3 is 14 residues. DNA for the CDR3: TGTGCCAGCAGTTATTTGGGGGGAAGCACTGAAGCTTTCTTT. Translated: CASSYLGGSTEAFF.

The chain combines TRBV5-1 with TRBJ1-4, with 9 bases that match TRBD1. The CDR3 is 16 amino acids. Per germline, CDR1 SGHRS and CDR2 YFSETQ. Germline trimming cut 3 bases from V and 0 bases from J; bases unmatched to any gene: 3. The CDR3 DNA sequence: TGCGCCAGCAGCTCGACAGGGGGAGCAACTAATGAAAAACTGTTTTTT. Its translation: CASSSTGGATNEKLFF.

The count of this clone is one. V gene TRBV30 combines with J gene TRBJ1-2; D uncertain. Looked up from germline, CDR1 is GTSNPN and CDR2 is SVGIG (reference sequence). V was clipped by 5 bases and J by 1 base, with 11 bases between them. This CDR3 is built from 13 residues. For the CDR3, the DNA is TGTGCCTGGGTTCGGGAGGTTAACTATGGCTACACCTTC. Translation gives CAWVREVNYGYTF.

This chain uses TRBV6-4 with TRBJ2-7; D is unclear. CDR1 is MRHNA, CDR2 SNTAGT, per germline. V was clipped by 9 bases and J by 7 bases, with 13 bases between them. This CDR3 is 11 amino acids long. This CDR3 reads CARYGAREQYF. DNA of the CDR3: TGTGCCAGATACGGAGCCCGGGAGCAGTACTTC.

V usage is TRBV2 and J usage is TRBJ2-3; 8 nucleotides match TRBD1. The CDR3 has 13 amino acids. The trim removed 8 bases at V and 1 base at J, leaving 2 bases unmatched. Germline CDR1 and CDR2: SNHLY and FYNNEI. The chain's CDR3 is CASGDRRTDTQYF. CDR3 sequence (DNA): TGTGCCAGCGGGGACAGGCGCACAGATACGCAGTATTTT.

J is TRBJ1-1 and V is TRBV7-2, with D unresolved. V lost 1 base and J lost 3, with 15 bases in between. In germline, CDR1 is SGHTA, CDR2 FQGNSA. The CDR3 loop spans 16 amino acids. Here the CDR3 DNA reads TGTGCCAGCAGCTTAGTGGGCAGTAGGAGGGACACTGAAGCTTTCTTT. Amino acid sequence: CASSLVGSRRDTEAFF.

This chain uses TRBV7-8 with TRBJ1-1; D unresolved. This CDR3 spans 15 amino acids. Trimming took 1 base from V and 0 from J, leaving 9 bases between them. Germline V gives CDR1 SGHVS, CDR2 FQNEAQ. In nucleotides, the CDR3 is TGTGCCAGCAGCTTAGAACTACTCATGAACACTGAAGCTTTCTTT. It specifies CASSLELLMNTEAFF.

The CDR3 DNA sequence: TGTGCCAGCAGGAGCGATGCCTCCTACGAGCAGTACTTC. Encoded protein: CASRSDASYEQYF. The chain uses TRBV12-3 or TRBV12-4 and TRBJ2-7; D is unclear. Trimming removed 6 bases from V and 0 bases from J, with 9 bases in between. CDR3 length: 13 residues.

The V gene is TRBV4-1, the J gene TRBJ1-2; no clear D. The V end was cut by 8 bases, the J end by 5 bases, with 18 bases between. Germline V lookup: CDR1 MGHRA, CDR2 YSYEKL. CDR3 length: 14 residues. CDR3 DNA: TGCGCCAGCGGACCCTATGCGGGCTCATATGGCTACACCTTC. Protein product: CASGPYAGSYGYTF.

There are a few counts of this clone. The V call is TRBV18, the J call TRBJ1-1; D uncertain. V lost 9 bases and J lost 0, with 23 bases in between. The V gene's germline CDR1 is KGHSH and CDR2 LQKENI. The CDR3 spans 17 residues. The CDR3 DNA is TGTGCCAGTCGAACGAGCCCCTGGGTGCGGTTGAACACTGAAGCTTTCTTT. It yields the protein CASRTSPWVRLNTEAFF. The full variable domain, with the rest looked up from reference TRBV18 and TRBJ1-1, is NAGVMQNPRHLVRRRGQEARLRCSPMKGHSHVYWYRQLPEEGLKFMVYLQKENIIDESGMPKERFSAEFPKEGPSILRIQQVVRGDSAAYFCASRTSPWVRLNTEAFFGQGTRLTVV.

The chain uses TRBV28 and TRBJ2-5, with D possibly being TRBD1 (6 bases). The CDR3 runs to 14 residues. From germline, CDR1 is MDHEN and CDR2 SYDVKM. The V end was cut by 6 bases, the J end by 4 bases, with 15 bases between. The CDR3 sequence: CASSTGAGAETQYF. CDR3 sequence (DNA): TGTGCCAGCAGCACTGGGGCAGGGGCAGAGACCCAGTACTTC.

This chain joins TRBV6-4 and TRBJ2-3; TRBD2 aligns across 8 bases. This CDR3 has 17 residues. Per the germline V gene, CDR1 is MRHNA and CDR2 is SNTAGT. After removal of 0 bases from V and 2 bases from J, the junction contained 7 bases not matched to a gene. CDR3 DNA sequence: TGTGCCAGCAGTGACTCAGGTGGCGGGGGGAACACAGATACGCAGTATTTT. Protein sequence: CASSDSGGGGNTDTQYF.

This chain joins TRBV6-2 or TRBV6-3 and TRBJ1-2, with 7 bases identical to TRBD1. The CDR3 has 18 amino acids. The germline V gene encodes CDR1 MNHEY and CDR2 SVGEGT. Germline trimming cut 2 bases from V and 1 base from J; bases unmatched to any gene: 13. In DNA, the CDR3 is TGTGCCAGCAGTTACCTTCAGGACAGGAAAAACCTTAACTATGGCTACACCTTC. Protein: CASSYLQDRKNLNYGYTF.

This clone was detected only a few times. The chain combines TRBV10-3 with TRBJ1-5; the match to TRBD1 covers 7 bases. The CDR3 loop spans 14 amino acids. J lost 5 bases, V lost 3 bases, and 4 bases had no gene match. Germline V gene lookup returns CDR1 ENHRY and CDR2 SYGVKD. This CDR3 reads CAISERQGDQPQHF. The CDR3 nucleotides are TGTGCCATCAGTGAACGACAGGGAGATCAGCCCCAGCATTTT.

This rearrangement joins TRBV2 to TRBJ2-1; 7 bases are a match to TRBD2. V lost 6 bases, J lost 0 bases, and 8 bases stayed unmatched. This CDR3 comprises 16 residues. From germline, CDR1 is SNHLY and CDR2 FYNNEI. CDR3: CASRPTSRLSYNEQFF. The CDR3 region has the DNA TGTGCCAGCAGACCGACTAGCCGACTCTCCTACAATGAGCAGTTCTTC.

The CDR3: CASSPYNNEQFF. DNA for the CDR3: TGTGCCAGCAGCCCGTATAACAATGAGCAGTTCTTC. V usage is TRBV7-2 and J usage is TRBJ2-1; D is unclear. CDR1 and CDR2 (germline): SGHTA, FQGNSA. V lost 5 bases, J lost 5 bases, and 7 bases lay in between. The CDR3 has 12 amino acids.

The CDR3 spells CASRGDILSGNTIYF. CDR3 nucleotide sequence: TGTGCCAGCAGGGGGGACATTCTCTCTGGAAACACCATATATTTT. The V call is TRBV28, the J call TRBJ1-3; a weak D match, TRBD1 (6 bases). The V and J ends lost 6 bases and 0 bases respectively, with 12 bases between them. There are 15 residues in the CDR3. The germline CDR1 and CDR2 sequences are MDHEN and SYDVKM.

The rearrangement joins TRBV6-6 to TRBJ1-3; TRBD1 agrees at 8 bases. V was pared by 6 bases and J by 0 bases, with 4 bases of the junction left unmatched. Germline assignment: CDR1 MNHNY and CDR2 SVGAGI (reference sequence). This CDR3 is 15 amino acids long. Written as DNA, the CDR3 is TGTGCCAGCAGCACTACAGGGGGCTCTGGAAACACCATATATTTT. Translated: CASSTTGGSGNTIYF.

V usage is TRBV3-1 (or the pseudogene TRBV3-2) and J usage is TRBJ1-2, with D tentatively TRBD1 (6 bases). This CDR3 is built from 16 residues. The germline V and J ends were trimmed by 5 bases and 2 bases, with 18 bases remaining between them. Germline V gene lookup returns CDR1 LGHDT and CDR2 YNNKEL (reference sequence). The DNA of the CDR3 is TGTGCCAGCAGCTCAACCTCCTGGGACAACAACTATGGCTACACCTTC. Translation gives CASSSTSWDNNYGYTF.

The rearrangement joins TRBV15 to TRBJ2-1; D remains ambiguous. Trimming stripped 0 bases from V and 2 bases from J, with 11 bases between. From germline, CDR1 is LNHNV and CDR2 YYDKDF (reference sequence). The CDR3 has 16 residues. The CDR3 sequence: CATSRDRGRTYNEQFF. DNA for the CDR3: TGTGCCACCAGCAGAGATCGCGGCAGAACCTACAATGAGCAGTTCTTC.

The chain employs TRBV5-1 and TRBJ1-2; 8 nucleotides line up with TRBD1. This CDR3 is 15 amino acids long. The junction had 8 bases not matched to a gene; V was cut back by 3 bases and J by 4 bases. Germline V gene data show CDR1 as SGHRS and CDR2 as YFSETQ. In DNA form, the CDR3 reads TGCGCCAGCAGCTCGCCGGGGACAGGAAGCTATGGCTACACCTTC. Protein product: CASSSPGTGSYGYTF.

The chain couples TRBV7-9 to TRBJ1-5; D unresolved. Germline values: CDR1 SEHNR, CDR2 FQNEAQ (reference sequence). The CDR3 consists of 13 residues. V was clipped by 7 bases and J by 4 bases, with 11 bases between them. This CDR3 reads CASTRGGNQPQHF. CDR3 nucleotides: TGTGCCAGCACCCGTGGAGGTAATCAGCCCCAGCATTTT.

This chain uses TRBV4-2 with TRBJ2-7; 10 bases fit TRBD2. J was trimmed by 5 bases and V by 5 bases; bases with no gene match: 6. Germline CDR1 and CDR2: LGHNA and YNFKEQ. This CDR3 contains 14 residues. In nucleotides, the CDR3 is TGTGCCAGCAGCGAAGCGGGGGGGCGTAACGAGCAGTACTTC. Residues: CASSEAGGRNEQYF.

The chain uses TRBV30 and TRBJ2-2; TRBD2 might be the D (5 bases). Germline V gives CDR1 GTSNPN, CDR2 SVGIG (reference sequence). V was shortened by 0 bases and J by 2 bases, with 19 bases between the two germline ends. The CDR3 loop spans 18 amino acids. CDR3 in amino acids: CAWSVLFGQRANTGELFF. The CDR3 region has the DNA TGTGCCTGGAGTGTTCTTTTCGGGCAGAGGGCTAACACCGGGGAGCTGTTTTTT.